These 3 T cell receptor beta chains share one sample of origin, sequenced in a study of T cells after yellow fever vaccination. TCRdb re-derived calls from the 5' RACE reads in MiXCR, one entry per CDR3 protein. The sample comprises hundreds of thousands of distinct CDR3 sequences, more than 8.5% of which are singletons, and over 15% rests with the top ten. Material: PBMCs, obtained on the day of the first yellow fever vaccination. The receptors were sampled from a young man who received the YFV17D yellow fever vaccine.

This clonotype was seen at least ten times. CDR3 loop: CASSLNRATNEKLFF. CDR3 bases: TGTGCCAGCAGCTTAAACAGGGCAACTAATGAAAAACTGTTTTTT. This rearrangement joins TRBV7-2 to TRBJ1-4; a possible D gene is TRBD1 (6 bases). Trimming removed 2 bases at V and 0 bases at J, with 7 bases between. This CDR3 is built from 15 residues. Germline CDR1 is SGHTA and CDR2 is FQGNSA.

This clonotype came up many times. This chain connects TRBV10-3 to TRBJ2-7; TRBD2 agrees at 7 bases. V lost 2 bases and J lost 7; bases outside the gene matches: 5. The CDR3 covers 13 residues. Germline-derived CDR1 and CDR2 are ENHRY and SYGVKD. CDR3 in DNA: TGTGCCATCAGTGAGGCCAAACTAGCGGAGCAGTACGTC. Translating it yields CAISEAKLAEQYV.

This clonotype was picked up a small number of times. The rearrangement joins TRBV5-6 to TRBJ2-5; 8 bases line up with TRBD2. This CDR3 is 15 amino acids long. Germline loops: CDR1 SGHDT, CDR2 YYEEEE. V shed 3 bases and J 5 bases; nucleotides not matched to a gene: 9. CDR3 nucleotide sequence: TGTGCCAGCAGCTCCTTAGCGGGGCCCGGGGAGACCCAGTACTTC. It is translated as CASSSLAGPGETQYF. The complete variable domain, with remaining parts taken from reference TRBV5-6 and TRBJ2-5, reads DAGVTQSPTHLIKTRGQQVTLRCSPKSGHDTVSWYQQALGQGPQFIFQYYEEEERQRGNFPDRFSGHQFPNYSSELNVNALLLGDSALYLCASSSLAGPGETQYFGPGTRLLVL.